The present T cell receptor (beta chain) was sequenced within a study of OX40 agonist ivuxolimab in advanced cancers. Study summary: Treatment received earlier with anti-PD-1, anti-PD-L1 or anti-CTLA-4 agents was allowed, and around 40% had some.

The table came from immunoSEQ multiplex PCR; TCRdb's copy has only in-frame clones and leaves some out. The sample lists 20,000 to 30,000 clones, about four fifths occurring once. Germline assignment: CDR1 SQVTM and CDR2 ANQGSEA. V lost 6 bases to trimming and J lost 1 base; unmatched junction nucleotides: 9. This CDR3 is 15 amino acids long. The source material was CD4+ or CD8+ T cells sorted from blood, sampled in a trial of the OX40 agonist ivuxolimab. The gene calls are TRBV29-1 and TRBJ1-5; 7 bases fit TRBD1. This TCR was sampled from an adult with an advanced solid tumor such as melanoma, head and neck, liver or kidney cancer. The CDR3 nucleotides read TGCAGCGTCACGACAGGGACTCGGAGCAATCAGCCCCAGCATTTT. Translating gives CSVTTGTRSNQPQHF.